The clone carrying this TCR beta chain was detected many times. This sample is part of a study of Graves' ophthalmopathy and Graves' hyperthyroidism. The trim removed 6 bases at V and 6 bases at J, leaving 6 bases unmatched. CDR1 is SGHVS and CDR2 is FNYEAQ in the germline V gene. The length of the CDR3 is 13 residues. The sequenced template was RNA, covering the TCR beta CDR3 region. Second-round multiplex PCR came after a first-round RT-PCR that employed HTBI primers. In TCRdb, the multiplex PCR reads were re-called with MiXCR into one record per CDR3 protein. The sample lists fewer than 350,000 distinct CDR3 sequences, 17% occurring once.

The rearrangement uses TRBV7-6 and TRBJ1-1; TRBD1 matches at 8 bases. Sequenced: peripheral blood. The origin of this receptor is an adult man with Graves' ophthalmopathy. The CDR3 protein is CASSFVQGAEAFF. For the CDR3, the DNA is TGTGCCAGCAGTTTCGTACAGGGGGCTGAAGCTTTCTTT.